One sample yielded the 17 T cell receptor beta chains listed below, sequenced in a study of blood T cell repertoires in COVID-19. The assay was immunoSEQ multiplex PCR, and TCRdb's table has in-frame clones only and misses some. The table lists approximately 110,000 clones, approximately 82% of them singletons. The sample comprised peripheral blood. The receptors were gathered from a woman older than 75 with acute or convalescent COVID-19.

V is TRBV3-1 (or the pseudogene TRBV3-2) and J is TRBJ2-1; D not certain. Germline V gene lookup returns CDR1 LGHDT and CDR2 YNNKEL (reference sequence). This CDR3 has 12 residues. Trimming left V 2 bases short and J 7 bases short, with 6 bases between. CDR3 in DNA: TGTGCCAGCAGCCAATTGAGGAATGAGCAGTTCTTC. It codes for CASSQLRNEQFF.

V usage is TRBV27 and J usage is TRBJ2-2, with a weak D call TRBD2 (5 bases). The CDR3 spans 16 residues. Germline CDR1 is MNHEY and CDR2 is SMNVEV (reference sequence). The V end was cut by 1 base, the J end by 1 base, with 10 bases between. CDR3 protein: CASSLLGVGNTGELFF. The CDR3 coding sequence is TGTGCCAGCAGTTTATTGGGAGTAGGGAACACCGGGGAGCTGTTTTTT.

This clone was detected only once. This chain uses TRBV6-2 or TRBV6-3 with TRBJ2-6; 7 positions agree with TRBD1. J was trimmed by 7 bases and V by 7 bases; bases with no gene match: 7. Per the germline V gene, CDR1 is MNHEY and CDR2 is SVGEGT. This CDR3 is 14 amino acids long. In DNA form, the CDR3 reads TGTGCCAGCACCCCGACAGGGAGAGCCAACGTCCTGACTTTC. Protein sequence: CASTPTGRANVLTF.

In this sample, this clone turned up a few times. The CDR3 DNA follows: TGTGCAGCCCGGTGGGGAGACTCAACTAACTATGGCTACACCTTC. It is translated as CAARWGDSTNYGYTF. The J gene is TRBJ1-2, the V gene TRBV10-3; D not resolved. This CDR3 has 15 residues. The germline CDR1 and CDR2 sequences are ENHRY and SYGVKD.

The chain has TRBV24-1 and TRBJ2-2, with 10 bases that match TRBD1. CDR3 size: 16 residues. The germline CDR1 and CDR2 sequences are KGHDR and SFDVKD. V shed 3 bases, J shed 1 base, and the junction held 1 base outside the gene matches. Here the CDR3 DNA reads TGTGCCACCAGTGATGGGGACAGGGGGAACACCGGGGAGCTGTTTTTT. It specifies CATSDGDRGNTGELFF.

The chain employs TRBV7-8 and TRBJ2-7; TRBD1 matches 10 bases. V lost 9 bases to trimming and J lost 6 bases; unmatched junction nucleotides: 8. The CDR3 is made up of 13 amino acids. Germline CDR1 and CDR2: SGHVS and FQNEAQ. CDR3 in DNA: TGTGCCAGTAGGTGGGACAGGGGATCCGAGCAGTACGTC. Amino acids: CASRWDRGSEQYV.

The CDR3 DNA follows: TGTGCCAGCAGCTTAGACGGGAGTGGCAATCAGCCCCAGCATTTT. It yields the protein CASSLDGSGNQPQHF. This chain joins TRBV7-8 and TRBJ1-5, with D hard to call. The CDR3 has 15 amino acids. CDR1 is SGHVS, CDR2 FQNEAQ, per germline. Trimming pared 1 base from V and 2 bases from J, leaving 9 bases between.

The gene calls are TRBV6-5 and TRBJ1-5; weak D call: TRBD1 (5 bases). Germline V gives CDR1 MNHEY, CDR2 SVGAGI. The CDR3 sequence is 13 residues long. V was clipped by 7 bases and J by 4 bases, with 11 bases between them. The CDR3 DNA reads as TGTGCCAGCAACCAGGGTTATAATCAGCCCCAGCATTTT. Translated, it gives CASNQGYNQPQHF.

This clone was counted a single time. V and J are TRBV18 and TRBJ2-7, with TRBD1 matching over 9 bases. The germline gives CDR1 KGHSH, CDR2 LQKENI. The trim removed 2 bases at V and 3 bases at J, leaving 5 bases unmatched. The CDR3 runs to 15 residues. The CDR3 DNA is TGTGCCAGCTCACCAGGGACAGGGAGTATCTACGAGCAGTACGTC. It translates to CASSPGTGSIYEQYV.

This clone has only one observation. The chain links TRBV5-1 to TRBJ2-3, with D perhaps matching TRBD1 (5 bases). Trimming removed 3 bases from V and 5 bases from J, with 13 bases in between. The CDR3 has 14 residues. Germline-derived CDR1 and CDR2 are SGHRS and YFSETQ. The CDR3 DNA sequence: TGCGCCAGCAGCTACACAGGAAATGGAGATACGCAGTATTTT. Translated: CASSYTGNGDTQYF.

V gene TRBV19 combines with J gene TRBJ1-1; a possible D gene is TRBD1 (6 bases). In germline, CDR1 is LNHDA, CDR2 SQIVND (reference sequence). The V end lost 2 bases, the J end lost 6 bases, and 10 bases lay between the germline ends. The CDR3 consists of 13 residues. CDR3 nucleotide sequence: TGTGCCAGTAGTATACGGTCAGGGGCTGAAGCTTTCTTT. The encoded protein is CASSIRSGAEAFF.

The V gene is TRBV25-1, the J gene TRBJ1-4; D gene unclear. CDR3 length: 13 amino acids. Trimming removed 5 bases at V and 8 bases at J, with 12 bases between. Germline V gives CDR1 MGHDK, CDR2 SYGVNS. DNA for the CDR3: TGTGCCAGCAGTCACCGCGGAGGGGAAAAACTGTTTTTT. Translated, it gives CASSHRGGEKLFF. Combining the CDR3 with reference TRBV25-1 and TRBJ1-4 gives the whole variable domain EADIYQTPRYLVIGTGKKITLECSQTMGHDKMYWYQQDPGMELHLIHYSYGVNSTEKGDLSSESTVSRIRTEHFPLTLESARPSHTSQYLCASSHRGGEKLFFGSGTQLSVL.

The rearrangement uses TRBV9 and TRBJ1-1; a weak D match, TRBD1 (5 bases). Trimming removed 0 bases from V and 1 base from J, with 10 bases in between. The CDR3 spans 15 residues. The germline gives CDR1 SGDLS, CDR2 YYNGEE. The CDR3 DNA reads TGTGCCAGCAGCGTAGATGGGGCACCGAACACTGAAGCTTTCTTT. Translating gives CASSVDGAPNTEAFF.

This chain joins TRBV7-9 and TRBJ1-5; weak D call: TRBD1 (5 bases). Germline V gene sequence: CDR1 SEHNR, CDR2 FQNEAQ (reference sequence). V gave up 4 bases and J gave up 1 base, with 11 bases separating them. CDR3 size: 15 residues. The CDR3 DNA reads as TGTGCCAGCAGCTACGGACGGGGGAGCAATCAGCCCCAGCATTTT. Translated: CASSYGRGSNQPQHF. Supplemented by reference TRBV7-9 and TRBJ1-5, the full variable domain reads DTGVSQNPRHKITKRGQNVTFRCDPISEHNRLYWYRQTLGQGPEFLTYFQNEAQLEKSRLLSDRFSAERPKGSFSTLEIQRTEQGDSAMYLCASSYGRGSNQPQHFGDGTRLSIL.

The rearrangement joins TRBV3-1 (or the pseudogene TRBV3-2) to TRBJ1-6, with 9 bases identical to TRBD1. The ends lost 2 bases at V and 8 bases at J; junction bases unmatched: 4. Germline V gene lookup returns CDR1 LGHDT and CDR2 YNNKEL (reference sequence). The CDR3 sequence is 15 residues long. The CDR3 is CASSQTGQGYSPLHF. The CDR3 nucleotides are TGTGCCAGCAGCCAAACTGGACAGGGGTATTCACCCCTCCACTTT.

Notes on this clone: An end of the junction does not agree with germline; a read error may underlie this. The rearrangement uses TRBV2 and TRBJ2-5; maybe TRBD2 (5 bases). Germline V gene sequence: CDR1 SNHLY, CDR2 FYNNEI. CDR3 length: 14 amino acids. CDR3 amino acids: CASREGRGQETQYF. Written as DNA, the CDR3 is TGTGCCAGCAGGGAAGGACGGGGTCAAGAGACCCAGTACTTC.

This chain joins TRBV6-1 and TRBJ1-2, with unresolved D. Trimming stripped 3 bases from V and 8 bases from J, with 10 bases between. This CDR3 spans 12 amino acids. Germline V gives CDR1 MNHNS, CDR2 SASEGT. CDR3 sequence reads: CASSDLLTGYTF. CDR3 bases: TGTGCCAGCAGTGATCTATTGACAGGCTACACCTTC.